The TCR beta chain under discussion was sequenced for a study of blood T cell repertoires in COVID-19. Study-level information: Samples of COVID-19 (acute and convalescent) were obtained from the United States, Italy and Spain. PBMCs, B-cell-depleted T cells, or T cells provided the cDNA or gDNA that made up the material.

CDR3 length: 12 amino acids. Trimming stripped 1 base from V and 7 bases from J, with 7 bases between. Germline CDR1 reads LNHDA; CDR2 reads SQIVND (reference sequence). As handled by the study authors: Reference gene primers were amplified, and this amplification served to estimate nucleated cell counts. The method was immunoSEQ multiplex PCR; TCRdb's version includes in-frame clones alone and lacks a portion of them. V and J calls plus clone size are reproduced from that table; the DNA served to infer D and trimming. The sample lists fewer than 200,000 clones; about nine tenths were seen once. The chain joins TRBV19 to TRBJ1-1; D gene uncertain. Source material: peripheral blood. This TCR was recovered from a man aged 60 to 69 with acute or convalescent COVID-19. The CDR3 DNA reads as TGTGCCAGTAGTATAGGCCGGTTTGAAGCTTTCTTT. It specifies CASSIGRFEAFF.